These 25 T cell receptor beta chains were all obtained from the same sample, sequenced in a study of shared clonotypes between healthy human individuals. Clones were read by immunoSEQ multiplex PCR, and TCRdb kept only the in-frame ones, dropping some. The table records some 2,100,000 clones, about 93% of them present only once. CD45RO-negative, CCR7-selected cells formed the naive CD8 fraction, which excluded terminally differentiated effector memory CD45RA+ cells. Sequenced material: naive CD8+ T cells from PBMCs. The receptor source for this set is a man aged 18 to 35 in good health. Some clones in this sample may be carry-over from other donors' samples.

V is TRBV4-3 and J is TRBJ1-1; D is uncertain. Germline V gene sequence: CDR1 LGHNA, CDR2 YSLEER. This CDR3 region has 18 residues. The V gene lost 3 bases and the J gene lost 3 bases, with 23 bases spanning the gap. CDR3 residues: CASSQKALPAYFYTEAFF. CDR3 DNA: TGCGCCAGCAGCCAGAAAGCTCTACCGGCCTATTTTTACACTGAAGCTTTCTTT.

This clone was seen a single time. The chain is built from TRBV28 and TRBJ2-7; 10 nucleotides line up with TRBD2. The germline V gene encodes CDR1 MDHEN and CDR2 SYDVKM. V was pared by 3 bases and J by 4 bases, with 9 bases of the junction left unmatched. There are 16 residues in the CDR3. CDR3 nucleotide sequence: TGTGCCAGCAGTTTGGGGCTAGCGGGAGACGGTTACGAGCAGTACTTC. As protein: CASSLGLAGDGYEQYF.

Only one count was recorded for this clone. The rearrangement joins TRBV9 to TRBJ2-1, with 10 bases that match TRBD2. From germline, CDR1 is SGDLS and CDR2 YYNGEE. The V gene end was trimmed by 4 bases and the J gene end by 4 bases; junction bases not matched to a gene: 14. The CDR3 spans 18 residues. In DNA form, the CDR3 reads TGTGCCAGCAGCCCACGTAGCGAGAGACTAGCGGGTTACAATGAGCAGTTCTTC. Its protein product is CASSPRSERLAGYNEQFF.

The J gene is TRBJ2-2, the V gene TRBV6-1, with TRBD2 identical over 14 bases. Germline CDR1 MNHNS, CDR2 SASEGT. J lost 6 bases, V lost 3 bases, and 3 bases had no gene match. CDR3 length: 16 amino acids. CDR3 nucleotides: TGTGCCAGCAGTGAGGGACTAGCGGGAGTCGCCGGGGAGCTGTTTTTT. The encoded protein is CASSEGLAGVAGELFF.

DNA of the CDR3: TGTGCCAGCAGGTTCACCGGGACAGGGGATGAAAAACTGTTTTTT. It codes for CASRFTGTGDEKLFF. The chain is built from TRBV27 and TRBJ1-4; 10 positions agree with TRBD1. V shed 6 bases and J 6 bases; nucleotides not matched to a gene: 7. Germline V gene sequence: CDR1 MNHEY, CDR2 SMNVEV (reference sequence). This CDR3 has 15 amino acids.

The CDR3 DNA follows: TGTGCCAGCACCGAGGGGGATACGCAGTATTTT. This encodes CASTEGDTQYF. The chain is built from TRBV9 and TRBJ2-3; D tentatively fits TRBD1 or TRBD2 (5 bases each). The V and J ends lost 6 bases and 6 bases respectively, with 8 bases between them. The CDR3 is 11 amino acids. From germline, CDR1 is SGDLS and CDR2 YYNGEE.

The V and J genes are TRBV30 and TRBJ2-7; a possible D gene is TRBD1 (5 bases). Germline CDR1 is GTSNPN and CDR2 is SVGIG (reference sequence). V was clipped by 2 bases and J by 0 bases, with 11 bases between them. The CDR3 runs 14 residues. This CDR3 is CAWSPYRNSYEQYF. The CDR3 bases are TGTGCCTGGAGTCCCTACAGGAACTCCTACGAGCAGTACTTC.

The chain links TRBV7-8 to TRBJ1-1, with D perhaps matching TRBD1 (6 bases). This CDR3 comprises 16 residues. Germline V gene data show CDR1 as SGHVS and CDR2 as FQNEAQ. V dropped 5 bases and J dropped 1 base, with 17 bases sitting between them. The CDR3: CASSPGVVRGNTEAFF. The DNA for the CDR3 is TGTGCCAGCAGCCCCGGAGTTGTCAGGGGGAACACTGAAGCTTTCTTT.

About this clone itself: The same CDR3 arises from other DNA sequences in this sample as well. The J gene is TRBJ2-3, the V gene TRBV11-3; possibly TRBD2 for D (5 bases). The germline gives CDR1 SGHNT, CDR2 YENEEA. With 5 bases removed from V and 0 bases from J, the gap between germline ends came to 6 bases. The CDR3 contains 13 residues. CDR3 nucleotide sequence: TGTGCCAGCAGCCCGGGAAGCACAGATACGCAGTATTTT. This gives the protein CASSPGSTDTQYF.

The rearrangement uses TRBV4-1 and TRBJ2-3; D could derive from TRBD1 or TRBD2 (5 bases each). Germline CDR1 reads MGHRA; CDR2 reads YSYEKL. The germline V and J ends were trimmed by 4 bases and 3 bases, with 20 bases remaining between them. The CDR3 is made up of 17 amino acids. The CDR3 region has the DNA TGCGCCAGCAGCCCAGGAAACCGGGACCCCCCAACAGATACGCAGTATTTT. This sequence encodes CASSPGNRDPPTDTQYF.

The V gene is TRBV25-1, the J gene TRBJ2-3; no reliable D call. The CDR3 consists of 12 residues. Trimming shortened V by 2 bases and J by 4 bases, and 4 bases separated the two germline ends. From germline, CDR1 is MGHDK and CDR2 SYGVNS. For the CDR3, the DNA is TGTGCCAGCAGTGAAGGATCAGATACGCAGTATTTT. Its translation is CASSEGSDTQYF.

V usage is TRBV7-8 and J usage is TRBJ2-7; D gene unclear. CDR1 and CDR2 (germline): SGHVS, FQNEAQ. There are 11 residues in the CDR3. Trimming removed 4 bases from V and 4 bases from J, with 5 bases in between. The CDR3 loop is CASSSIYEQYF. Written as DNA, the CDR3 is TGTGCCAGCAGCTCGATTTACGAGCAGTACTTC.

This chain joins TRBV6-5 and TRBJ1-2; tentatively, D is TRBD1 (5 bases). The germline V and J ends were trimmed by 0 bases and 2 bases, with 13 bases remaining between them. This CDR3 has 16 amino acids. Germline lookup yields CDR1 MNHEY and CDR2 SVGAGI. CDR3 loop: CASSYSIGRGNYGYTF. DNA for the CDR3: TGTGCCAGCAGTTACTCGATTGGTAGGGGAAACTATGGCTACACCTTC.

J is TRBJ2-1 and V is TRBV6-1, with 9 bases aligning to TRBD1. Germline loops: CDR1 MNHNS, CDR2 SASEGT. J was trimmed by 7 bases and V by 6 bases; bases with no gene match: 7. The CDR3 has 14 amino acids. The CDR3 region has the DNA TGTGCCAGCAGCGGGACAGGGATACATAATGAGCAGTTCTTC. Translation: CASSGTGIHNEQFF.

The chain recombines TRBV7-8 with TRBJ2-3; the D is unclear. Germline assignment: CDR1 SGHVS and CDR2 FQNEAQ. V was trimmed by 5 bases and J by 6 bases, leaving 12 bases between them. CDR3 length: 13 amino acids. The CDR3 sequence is CASSHSGRDTQYF. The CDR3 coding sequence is TGTGCCAGCAGCCACTCGGGCAGGGATACGCAGTATTTT.

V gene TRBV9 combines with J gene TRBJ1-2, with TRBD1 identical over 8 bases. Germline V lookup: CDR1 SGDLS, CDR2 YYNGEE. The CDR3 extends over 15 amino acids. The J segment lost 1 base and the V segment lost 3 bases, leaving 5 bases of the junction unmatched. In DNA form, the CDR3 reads TGTGCCAGCAGCGAGGGGACAGGTATTAACTATGGCTACACCTTC. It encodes CASSEGTGINYGYTF.

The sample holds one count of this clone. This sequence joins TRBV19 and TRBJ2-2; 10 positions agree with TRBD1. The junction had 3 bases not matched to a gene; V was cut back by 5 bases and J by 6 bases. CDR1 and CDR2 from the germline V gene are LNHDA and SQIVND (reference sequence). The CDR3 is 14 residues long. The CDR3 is CASSADRGAGELFF. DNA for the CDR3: TGTGCCAGTAGTGCGGACAGGGGGGCCGGGGAGCTGTTTTTT.

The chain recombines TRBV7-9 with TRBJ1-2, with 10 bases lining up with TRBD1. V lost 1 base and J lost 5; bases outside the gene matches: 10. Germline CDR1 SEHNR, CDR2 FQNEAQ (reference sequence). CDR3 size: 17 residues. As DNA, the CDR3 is TGTGCCAGCAGCTTAGGGGACAGGGGCAATAAAGGTTATGGCTACACCTTC. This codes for CASSLGDRGNKGYGYTF. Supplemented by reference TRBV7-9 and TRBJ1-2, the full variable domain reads DTGVSQNPRHKITKRGQNVTFRCDPISEHNRLYWYRQTLGQGPEFLTYFQNEAQLEKSRLLSDRFSAERPKGSFSTLEIQRTEQGDSAMYLCASSLGDRGNKGYGYTFGSGTRLTVV.

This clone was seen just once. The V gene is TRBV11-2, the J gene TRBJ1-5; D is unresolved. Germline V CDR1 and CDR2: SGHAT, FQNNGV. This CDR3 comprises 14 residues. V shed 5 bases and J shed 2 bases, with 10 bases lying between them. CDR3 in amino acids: CASSSTIGNQPQHF. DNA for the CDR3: TGTGCCAGCAGCAGTACGATAGGCAATCAGCCCCAGCATTTT.

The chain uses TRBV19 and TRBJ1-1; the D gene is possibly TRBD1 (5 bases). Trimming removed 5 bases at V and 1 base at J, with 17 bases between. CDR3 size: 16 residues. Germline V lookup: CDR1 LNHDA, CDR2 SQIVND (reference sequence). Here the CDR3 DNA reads TGTGCCAGTAGTCCATTAATGGGGACTCCGAACACTGAAGCTTTCTTT. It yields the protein CASSPLMGTPNTEAFF.

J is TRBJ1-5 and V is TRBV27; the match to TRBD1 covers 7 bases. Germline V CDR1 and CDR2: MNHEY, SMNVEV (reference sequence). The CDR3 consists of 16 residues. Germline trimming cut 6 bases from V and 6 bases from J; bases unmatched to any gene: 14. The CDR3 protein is CASSPELTGHGQPQHF. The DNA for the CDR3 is TGTGCCAGCAGCCCCGAGCTGACAGGGCATGGTCAGCCCCAGCATTTT.

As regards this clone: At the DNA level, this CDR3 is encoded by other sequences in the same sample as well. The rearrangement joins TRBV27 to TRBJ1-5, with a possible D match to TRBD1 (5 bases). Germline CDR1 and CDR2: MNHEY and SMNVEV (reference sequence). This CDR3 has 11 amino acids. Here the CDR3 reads CASGARGPQHF. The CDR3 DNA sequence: TGTGCTAGCGGGGCGCGTGGGCCCCAGCATTTT.

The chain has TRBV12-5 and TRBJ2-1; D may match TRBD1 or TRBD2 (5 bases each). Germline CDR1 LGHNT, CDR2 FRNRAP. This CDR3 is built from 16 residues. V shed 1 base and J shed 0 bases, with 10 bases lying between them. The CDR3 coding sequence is TGTGCTAGTGGTTTGGAGGGACCACCCTCCTACAATGAGCAGTTCTTC. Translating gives CASGLEGPPSYNEQFF.

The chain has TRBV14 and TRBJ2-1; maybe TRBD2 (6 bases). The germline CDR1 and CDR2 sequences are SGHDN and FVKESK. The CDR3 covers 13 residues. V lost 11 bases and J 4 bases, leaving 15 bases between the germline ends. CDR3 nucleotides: TGTGCCTGCCGGACCGGGGGTTACAATGAGCAGTTCTTC. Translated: CACRTGGYNEQFF.

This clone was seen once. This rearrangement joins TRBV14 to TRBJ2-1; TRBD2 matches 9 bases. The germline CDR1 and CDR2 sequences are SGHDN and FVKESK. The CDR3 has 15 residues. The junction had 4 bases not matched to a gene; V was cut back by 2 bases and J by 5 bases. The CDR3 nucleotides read TGTGCCAGCAGCCAAATTCGCGGGAGGGACAATGAGCAGTTCTTC. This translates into CASSQIRGRDNEQFF.